This T cell receptor (beta chain) was recovered during a study of blood T cell repertoires in COVID-19. Study-level background: T cells, B-cell-depleted T cells, or PBMCs supplied cDNA or gDNA.

In the study's own analysis: Using reference gene primer amplification, nucleated cell counts were estimated. Here immunoSEQ multiplex PCR was the method, and the copy in TCRdb shows in-frame clones only, minus some. Clone size and the V and J calls come from that table; the DNA yielded D and trimming. The repertoire holds some 48,000 clones, about 79% seen once, with 7.6% in the top ten. The TCR originated in a human donor in a cohort sampled during active COVID-19. The specimen sequenced was peripheral blood.

The CDR3 is CASSQRTGWYYEQYF. CDR3 nucleotides: TGTGCCAGCAGCCAAAGGACAGGGTGGTACTACGAGCAGTACTTC. The chain recombines TRBV14 with TRBJ2-7; 8 bases fit TRBD1. In germline, CDR1 is SGHDN, CDR2 FVKESK. The CDR3 spans 15 residues. The trim removed 2 bases at V and 3 bases at J, leaving 6 bases unmatched.